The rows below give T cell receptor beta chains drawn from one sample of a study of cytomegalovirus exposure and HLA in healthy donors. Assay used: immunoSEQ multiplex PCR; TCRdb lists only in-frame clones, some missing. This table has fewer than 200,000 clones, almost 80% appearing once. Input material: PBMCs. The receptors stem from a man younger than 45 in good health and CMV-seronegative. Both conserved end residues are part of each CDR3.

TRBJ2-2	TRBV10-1	CASSDGQGTGELFF
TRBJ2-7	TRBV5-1	CASSLGTGGTYEQYF
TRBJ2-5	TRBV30	CAWTAGGFQETQYF
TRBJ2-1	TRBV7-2	CASSPGAGVVYNEQFF
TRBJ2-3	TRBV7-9	CASSSSSWASTDTQYF
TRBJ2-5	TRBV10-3	CAISALAGGQETQYF
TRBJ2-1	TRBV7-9	CASSLEARVSFGEQFF
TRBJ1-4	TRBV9	CASSIRGQGGSEKLFF
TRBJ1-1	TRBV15	CATSREGGTEAFF
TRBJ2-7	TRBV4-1	CASSQDLGQGVYEQYF
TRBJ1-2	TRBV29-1	CSALVGGSAGYTF
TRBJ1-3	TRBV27	CASSSGLFGNTIYF
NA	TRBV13	CASSPRGYPIEQYF
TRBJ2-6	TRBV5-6	CASRSYFRVSGANVLTF
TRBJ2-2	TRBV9	CASSPTSRSGDSNTGELFF
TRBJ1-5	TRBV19	CASSISAETVNQPQHF
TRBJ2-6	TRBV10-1	CASSDRGQGDVLTF
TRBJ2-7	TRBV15	CATSRETGFYEQYF
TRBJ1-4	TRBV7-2	CASSLEAGSATNEKLFF
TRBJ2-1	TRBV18	CASSPLAGQSSYNEQFF
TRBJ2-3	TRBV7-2	CASTSVDGRTDTQYF
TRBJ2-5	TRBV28	CASSSPLRQLKETQYF
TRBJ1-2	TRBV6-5	CASTARQGGSYGYTF
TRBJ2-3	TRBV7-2	CASRRVADTQYF
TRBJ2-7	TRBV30	CAWRIGGVYEQYF
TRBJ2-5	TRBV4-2	CASSRKREQETQYF
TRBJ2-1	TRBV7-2	CASSLGTSDLYEQFF
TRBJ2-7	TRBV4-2	CASSPPQGTYEQYF
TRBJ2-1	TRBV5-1	CASSLVLAGNEQFF
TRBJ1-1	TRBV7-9	CASSLGQPSAEAFF
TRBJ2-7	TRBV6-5	CASRWTSGGTYEQYF
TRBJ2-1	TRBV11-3	CASSLVERAGINEQFF
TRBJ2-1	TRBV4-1	CASSQGYGPAYNEQFF
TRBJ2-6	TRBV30	CAWSGRANRSGANVLTF
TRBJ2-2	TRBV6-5	CASSRGGDTGELFF
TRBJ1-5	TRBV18	CATAGTGDQPQHF
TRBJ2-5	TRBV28	CASSLGRVTQYF
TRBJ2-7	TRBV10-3	CAISIQEGGYEQYF
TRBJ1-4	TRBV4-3	CASSQESAATNEKLFF
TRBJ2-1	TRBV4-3	CASSQDFGTSGYNEQFF
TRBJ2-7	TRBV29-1	CSVQGATYEQYF
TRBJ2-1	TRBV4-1	CASSQGFTTYNEQFF
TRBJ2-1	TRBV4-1	CASSQRQDHNEQFF
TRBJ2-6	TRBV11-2	CASSPGTGANVLTF
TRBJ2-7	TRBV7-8	CASSSLLAGGNSYEQYF
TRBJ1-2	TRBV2	CASSFDRGGYTF
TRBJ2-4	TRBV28	CASREDSGGTLAKNIQYF
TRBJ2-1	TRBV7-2	CASSRGGQGPNEQFF
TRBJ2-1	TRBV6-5	CARTGSGSSYNEQFF
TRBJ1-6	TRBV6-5	CASSRGVGGDSPLHF
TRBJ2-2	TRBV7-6	CASSLSTGGTNTGELFF
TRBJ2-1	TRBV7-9	CSSSPPNNEQFF
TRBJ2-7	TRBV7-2	CASSLGWDSVSYEQYF
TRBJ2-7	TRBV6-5	CASSSRGRSYEQYF
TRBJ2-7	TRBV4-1	CASSPIGRGASYEQYF
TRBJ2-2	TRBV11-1	CASSLRPVGRNGELFF
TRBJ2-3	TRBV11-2	CASSLGYRTVKATDTQYF
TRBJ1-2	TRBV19	CASLARAAIYGYTF
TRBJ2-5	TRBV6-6	CASSYSGLAGAETQYF